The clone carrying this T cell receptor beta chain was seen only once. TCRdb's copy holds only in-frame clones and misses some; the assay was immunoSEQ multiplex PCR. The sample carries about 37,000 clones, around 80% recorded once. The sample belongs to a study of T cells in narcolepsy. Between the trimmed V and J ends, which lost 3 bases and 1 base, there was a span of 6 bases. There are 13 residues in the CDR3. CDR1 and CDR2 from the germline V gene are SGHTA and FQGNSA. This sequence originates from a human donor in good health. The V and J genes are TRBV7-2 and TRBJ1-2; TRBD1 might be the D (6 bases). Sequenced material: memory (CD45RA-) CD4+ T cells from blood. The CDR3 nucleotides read TGTGCCAGCAGCTTGGACAGTAACTATGGCTACACCTTC. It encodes CASSLDSNYGYTF.